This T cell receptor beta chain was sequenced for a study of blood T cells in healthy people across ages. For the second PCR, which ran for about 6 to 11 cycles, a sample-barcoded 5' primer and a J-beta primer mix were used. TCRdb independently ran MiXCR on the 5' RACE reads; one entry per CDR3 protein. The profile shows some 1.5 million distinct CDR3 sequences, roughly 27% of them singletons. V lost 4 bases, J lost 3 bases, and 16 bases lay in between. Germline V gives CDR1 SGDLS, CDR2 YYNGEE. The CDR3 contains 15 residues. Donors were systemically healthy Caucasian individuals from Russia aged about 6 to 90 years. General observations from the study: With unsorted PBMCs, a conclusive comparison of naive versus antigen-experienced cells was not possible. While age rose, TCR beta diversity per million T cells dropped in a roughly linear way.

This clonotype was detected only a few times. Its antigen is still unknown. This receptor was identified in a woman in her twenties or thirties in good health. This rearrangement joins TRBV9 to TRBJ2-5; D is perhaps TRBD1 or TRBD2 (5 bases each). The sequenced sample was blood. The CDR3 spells CASSTGWDQKETQYF. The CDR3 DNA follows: TGTGCCAGCAGCACCGGGTGGGACCAAAAAGAGACCCAGTACTTC.